This is a list of T cell receptor beta chains from one sample in a study of cytomegalovirus exposure and HLA in healthy donors. Data came from immunoSEQ multiplex PCR; TCRdb stores just in-frame clones and leaves some out. The table shows more than 65,000 clones, with 67% occurring only once. The sample comprised PBMCs. The receptor set was obtained from a woman aged 50 to 60 in good health and CMV-seropositive. CDR3s include the opening cysteine and the closing phenylalanine or tryptophan. The D gene is left open where the match is weak. Clone sizes are given selectively: once, few, many, or a class where the clone is expanded.

>NA|TRBV12-5|15|TRBJ1-1|NA
CASGPNPGVETEAFF
TGTGCTAGTGGTCCGAACCCTGGTGTAGAGACTGAAGCTTTCTTT
>TRBD2|TRBV5-6|16|TRBJ2-1|NA
CASSFPSGGAGNEQFF
TGTGCCAGCAGCTTCCCTAGCGGGGGGGCTGGCAATGAGCAGTTCTTC
>TRBD1|TRBV2|16|TRBJ1-4|NA
CASSDPRQGADEKLFF
TGTGCCAGCAGTGATCCTCGACAGGGGGCAGATGAAAAACTGTTTTTT
>NA|TRBV10-3|15|TRBJ1-5|NA
CAISPLDRLNQPQHF
TGTGCCATCAGCCCCTTGGACAGACTCAATCAGCCCCAGCATTTT
>NA|TRBV13|12|TRBJ1-5|NA
CASSALGQPQHF
TGTGCCAGCAGCGCCCTGGGGCAACCCCAGCATTTT
>NA|TRBV9|13|TRBJ1-1|NA
CASSVFGGEKAFF
TGTGCCAGCAGCGTTTTCGGGGGAGAAAAAGCTTTCTTT
>NA|TRBV28|14|TRBJ1-6|NA
CASSSIRGNSPLHF
TGTGCCAGCAGTTCAATAAGGGGGAATTCACCCCTCCACTTT
>NA|TRBV19|13|TRBJ2-1|NA
CASSIDRGDEQFF
TGTGCCAGTAGTATAGACAGGGGGGATGAGCAGTTCTTC
>NA|TRBV2|14|TRBJ2-6|NA
CASKPSSGANVLTF
TGTGCCAGCAAACCCAGCTCTGGGGCCAACGTCCTGACTTTC
>NA|TRBV11-2|14|TRBJ1-3|few
CASSPNLPGNTIYF
TGTGCCAGCAGCCCTAATCTACCTGGAAACACCATATATTTT
>TRBD1|TRBV7-9|16|TRBJ2-7|NA
CASSGTGGSVPYEQYF
TGTGCCAGCAGCGGGACAGGGGGCTCCGTCCCCTACGAGCAGTACTTC
>NA|TRBV7-3|14|TRBJ2-2|NA
CASSSPLSTGELFF
TGTGCCAGCAGCTCCCCCCTGAGCACCGGGGAGCTGTTTTTT
>NA|TRBV5-1|15|TRBJ2-5|NA
CASSLTGGSQETQYF
TGCGCCAGCAGCTTAACGGGGGGCTCTCAAGAGACCCAGTACTTC
>NA|TRBV6-1|14|TRBJ1-3|NA
CATRRRGSGNTIYF
TGTGCCACCAGACGGCGGGGCTCTGGAAACACCATATATTTT
>TRBD2|TRBV7-3|15|TRBJ2-3|few
CASRLQGGPTDTQYF
TGTGCCAGCAGACTCCAGGGAGGGCCCACAGATACGCAGTATTTT
>NA|TRBV19|14|TRBJ1-5|NA
CASSILGGNQPQHF
TGTGCCAGTAGTATACTGGGAGGCAATCAGCCCCAGCATTTT
>TRBD1|TRBV5-1|18|TRBJ2-6|NA
CASSTRTGLGSGANVLTF
TGCGCCAGCAGCACGCGGACAGGGTTAGGCTCTGGGGCCAACGTCCTGACTTTC
>NA|TRBV19|13|TRBJ2-5|NA
CASSPTGRETQYF
TGTGCCAGTAGCCCCACAGGGCGCGAGACCCAGTACTTC
>TRBD2|TRBV27|15|TRBJ2-2|NA
CASSQRGANTGELFF
TGTGCCAGCAGTCAGCGGGGGGCGAACACCGGGGAGCTGTTTTTT
>NA|TRBV7-2|17|TRBJ2-1|NA
CASSLVVAGVSYNEQFF
TGTGCCAGCAGCTTAGTGGTGGCCGGGGTGTCCTACAATGAGCAGTTCTTC
>TRBD1|TRBV18|15|TRBJ2-7|NA
CASSPGTGGTYEQYF
TGTGCCAGCTCGCCTGGGACAGGGGGAACCTACGAGCAGTACTTC
>NA|TRBV2|13|TRBJ2-5|NA
CASSLDYQETQYF
TGTGCCAGCAGCCTCGACTATCAAGAGACCCAGTACTTC
>NA|TRBV10-1|14|TRBJ2-7|NA
CAGSDRGPPGEQYF
TGCGCCGGCAGTGATAGAGGCCCACCGGGGGAGCAGTACTTC
>TRBD2|TRBV5-4|16|TRBJ2-2|few
CASSLAGGGPTGELFF
TGTGCCAGCAGCTTGGCCGGCGGGGGGCCGACCGGGGAGCTGTTTTTT
>NA|TRBV5-1|16|TRBJ2-1|once
CASSLARRGSYNEQFF
TGCGCCAGCAGCTTGGCCAGGAGGGGTTCCTACAATGAGCAGTTCTTC
>NA|TRBV19|15|TRBJ2-1|NA
CASRRRDSTYNEQFF
TGTGCCAGTAGGCGCCGGGATTCCACCTACAATGAGCAGTTCTTC
>NA|TRBV6-1|14|TRBJ1-4|few
CASRVPGENEKLFF
TGTGCCAGCAGGGTACCGGGGGAAAATGAAAAACTGTTTTTT
>NA|TRBV25-1|14|TRBJ2-2|once
CASSDQGNTGELFF
TGTGCCAGCAGTGATCAGGGTAACACCGGGGAGCTGTTTTTT
>TRBD1|TRBV5-4|13|TRBJ1-2|few
CASSIRGTHGYTF
TGTGCCAGCAGCATCAGGGGGACCCATGGCTACACCTTC
>NA|TRBV11-2|15|TRBJ1-1|once
CASSLEGRWWTEAFF
TGTGCCAGCAGCTTAGAGGGGAGATGGTGGACTGAAGCTTTCTTT
>NA|TRBV9|16|TRBJ1-3|NA
CASSLLGGSQGNTIYF
TGTGCCAGCAGCCTGCTAGGGGGATCCCAGGGAAACACCATATATTTT
>NA|TRBV5-1|15|TRBJ1-1|NA
CASSLKQALNTEAFF
TGCGCCAGCAGCTTGAAGCAGGCTTTGAACACTGAAGCTTTCTTT